This T cell receptor beta chain was identified in a study of early T cells in non-severe SARS-CoV-2 infection. Study-level background: Sequencing of bulk RNA from unsorted whole blood was done, without chain pairing. Study results and limitations: Private and CD4 specificities were missed by VDJdb matching, which favored anti-spike CD8 responses.

Each single cDNA molecule received a unique molecular identifier. Each CDR3 protein is one row after TCRdb ran MiXCR on the 5' RACE reads. The profile shows approximately 77,000 distinct CDR3 sequences, approximately 12% of them singletons. CDR3 length: 14 amino acids. V lost 6 bases and J 5 bases, leaving 16 bases between the germline ends. From germline, CDR1 is MDHEN and CDR2 SYDVKM. About this clonotype itself: As yet, its antigen is unknown.

Specimen: whole blood. This receptor was obtained from an adult who was a healthcare worker with PCR-confirmed SARS-CoV-2 infection or an uninfected control (not recorded which). This chain links TRBV28 with TRBJ2-5, with D perhaps matching TRBD1 or TRBD2 (6 bases each). The CDR3 DNA reads TGTGCCAGCAGCCCTAGCCTAGGGGGGGAGACCCAGTACTTC. Protein product: CASSPSLGGETQYF.